The clone carrying this T cell receptor (beta chain) was recorded a few times. Germline CDR1 SGDLS, CDR2 YYNGEE. This CDR3 comprises 15 residues. V trimming: 3 bases; J trimming: 4 bases; junction bases outside the gene matches: 4. These data are taken from a study of blood T cell repertoires in COVID-19. Study-wide context: The analysed material was cDNA or gDNA that came from T cells, B-cell-depleted T cells, or PBMCs.

The protocol was immunoSEQ multiplex PCR, while the TCRdb copy is restricted to in-frame clones and leaves out a portion. The sample consists of 300,000 to 450,000 clones, about 90% of them appearing once. The source is a woman aged 60 to 75 with COVID-19, enrolled during active disease. The sample was peripheral blood. The chain combines TRBV9 with TRBJ1-4, with TRBD1 matching 9 bases. CDR3 loop: CASSAGQGNNEKLFF. DNA of the CDR3: TGTGCCAGCAGCGCTGGACAGGGGAATAATGAAAAACTGTTTTTT.